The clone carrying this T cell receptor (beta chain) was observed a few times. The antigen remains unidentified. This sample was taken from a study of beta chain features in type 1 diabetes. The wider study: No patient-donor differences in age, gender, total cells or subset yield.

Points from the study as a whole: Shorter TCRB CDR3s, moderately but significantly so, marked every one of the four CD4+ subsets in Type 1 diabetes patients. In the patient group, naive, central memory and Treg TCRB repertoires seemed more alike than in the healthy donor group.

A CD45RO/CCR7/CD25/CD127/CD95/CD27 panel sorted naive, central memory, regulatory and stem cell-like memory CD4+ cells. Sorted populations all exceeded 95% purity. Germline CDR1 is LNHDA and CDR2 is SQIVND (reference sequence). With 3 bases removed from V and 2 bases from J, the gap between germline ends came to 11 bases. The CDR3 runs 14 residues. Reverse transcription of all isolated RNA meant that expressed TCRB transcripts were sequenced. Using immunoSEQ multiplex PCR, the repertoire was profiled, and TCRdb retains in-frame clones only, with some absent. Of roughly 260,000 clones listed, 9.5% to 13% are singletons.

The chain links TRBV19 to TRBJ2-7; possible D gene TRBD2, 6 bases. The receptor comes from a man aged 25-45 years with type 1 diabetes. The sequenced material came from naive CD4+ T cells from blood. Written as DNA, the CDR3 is TGTGCCAGTAGTATGGCGGGGCCACCCTACGAGCAGTACTTC. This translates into CASSMAGPPYEQYF.